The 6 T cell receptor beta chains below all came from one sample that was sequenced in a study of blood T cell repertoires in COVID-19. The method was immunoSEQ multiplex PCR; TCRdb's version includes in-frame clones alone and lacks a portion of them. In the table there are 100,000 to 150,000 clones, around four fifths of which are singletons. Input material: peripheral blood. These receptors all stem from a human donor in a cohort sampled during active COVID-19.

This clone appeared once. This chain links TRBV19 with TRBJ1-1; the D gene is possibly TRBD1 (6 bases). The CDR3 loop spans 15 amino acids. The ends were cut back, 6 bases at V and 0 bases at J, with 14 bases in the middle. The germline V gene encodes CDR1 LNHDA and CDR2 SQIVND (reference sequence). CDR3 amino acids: CASSSFEGVNTEAFF. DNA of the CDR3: TGTGCCAGTAGCAGCTTTGAGGGGGTGAACACTGAAGCTTTCTTT.

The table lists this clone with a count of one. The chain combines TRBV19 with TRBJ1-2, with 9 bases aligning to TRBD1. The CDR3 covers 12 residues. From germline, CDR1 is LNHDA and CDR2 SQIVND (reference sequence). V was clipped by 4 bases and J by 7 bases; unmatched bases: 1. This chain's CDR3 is CASSKDRGGYTF. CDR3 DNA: TGTGCCAGTAGTAAGGACAGGGGTGGCTACACCTTC.

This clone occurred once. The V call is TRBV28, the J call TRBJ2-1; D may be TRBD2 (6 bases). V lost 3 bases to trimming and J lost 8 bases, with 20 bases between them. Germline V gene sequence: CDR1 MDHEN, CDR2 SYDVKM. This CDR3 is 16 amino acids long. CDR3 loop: CASSFIVGGGFYEQFF. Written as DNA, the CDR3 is TGTGCCAGCAGTTTCATTGTGGGTGGGGGGTTCTATGAGCAGTTCTTC.

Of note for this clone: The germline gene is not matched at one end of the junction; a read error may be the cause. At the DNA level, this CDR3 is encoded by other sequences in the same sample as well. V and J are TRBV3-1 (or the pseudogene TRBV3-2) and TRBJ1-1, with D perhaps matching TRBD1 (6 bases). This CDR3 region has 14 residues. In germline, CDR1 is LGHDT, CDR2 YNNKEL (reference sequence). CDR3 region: CASSLVPGATEAFF. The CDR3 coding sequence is TGTGCCAGCAGCCTCGTCCCAGGGGCCACTGAAGCCTTCTTT.

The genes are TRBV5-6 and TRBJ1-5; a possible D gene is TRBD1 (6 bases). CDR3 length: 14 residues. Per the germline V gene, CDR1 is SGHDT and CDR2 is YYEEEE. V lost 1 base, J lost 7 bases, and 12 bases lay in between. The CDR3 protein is CASSLQGLRQPQHF. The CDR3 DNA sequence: TGTGCCAGCAGCTTGCAGGGGCTCAGGCAGCCCCAGCATTTT.

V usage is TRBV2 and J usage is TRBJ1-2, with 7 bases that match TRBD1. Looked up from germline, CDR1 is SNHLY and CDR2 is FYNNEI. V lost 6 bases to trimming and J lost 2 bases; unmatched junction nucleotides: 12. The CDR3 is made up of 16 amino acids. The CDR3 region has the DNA TGTGCCAGCAGCGTAGCCCCGAGGGACAGAAACTATGGCTACACCTTC. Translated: CASSVAPRDRNYGYTF.